The present TCR beta chain was sequenced within a study of OX40 agonist ivuxolimab in advanced cancers. With regard to the full study: Ivuxolimab was a fully human IgG2 agonistic monoclonal antibody targeting the costimulatory receptor OX40 (CD134). Among the roughly 50 dose-escalation patients, some 20 had hepatocellular carcinoma, 15 or so melanoma, 9 renal cell carcinoma and 9 head and neck cancer. The dose-escalation cohort was roughly 83% male with a mean age of approximately 60 years, ranging from roughly 20 to 80. Intravenous ivuxolimab was administered to patients every 2 weeks at six dose levels: 0.01, 0.1, 0.3, 1.5, 3 and 10 mg/kg. The paper reports the monotherapy dose-escalation portion (N of about 50 patients) of the phase I ivuxolimab trial. Partial responses occurred in three dose-escalation patients: two with cutaneous melanoma and one with hepatocellular carcinoma. The purpose of peripheral TCRbeta sequencing was to test whether ivuxolimab changed TCR sequence diversity and led to clonal T-cell expansion. Prior anti-PD-1, anti-PD-L1 or anti-CTLA-4 therapy was permitted, and checkpoint inhibitors had been received by 40% to 50% of dose-escalation patients. Points the paper makes about the study in general: On average, CD8+ T cells showed more expanded clones than CD4+ T cells after ivuxolimab. Low levels of normalized T-cell clonal expansion were also seen in some patients who did not respond. At doses from 0.1 to 3.0 mg/kg, clonal expansion was seen in both CD4+ and CD8+ blood T cells between baseline and week 6. In the 0.1-3.0 mg/kg groups, partial responders were among the patients with the lowest normalized peripheral clonal expansion, particularly in CD8+ T cells. Antigen specificity was not determined for the clonally expanded peripheral T cells.

Patients with a history of autoimmune disease or receiving systemic immunosuppression were excluded from the trial. Peripheral blood for TCR sequencing was drawn from every dose cohort at baseline, at cycle 4 day 1 and at cycle 7 day 1. The samples were taken from a phase I, first-in-human, multicenter, open-label dose-escalation trial of ivuxolimab. Adults with locally advanced or metastatic melanoma, renal cell carcinoma, hepatocellular carcinoma or head and neck squamous cell carcinoma were enrolled in the trial. Before TCR sequencing, CD4+ and CD8+ T cells were separately sorted from peripheral blood. Genomic DNA was extracted from sorted cells for sequencing of the TCRbeta CDR3 region. TCRbeta CDR3 regions were sequenced using the immunoSEQ Assay. The table comes from immuneACCESS by way of TCRdb, which keeps in-frame sequences with V and J called. Part of the clones is missing from these tables; in studies checked, under half for an unresolved V gene and the rest for unknown reasons. The sample table shows about 25,000 clones, and approximately 80% are seen once. 20% to 25% of the sample goes to the ten largest clones.

This clone was counted a single time. It lacks a known antigen. Base qualities are missing; no much larger clone stands one base away. As encoded in the germline V gene, CDR1 is SNHLY while CDR2 is FYNNEI. The CDR3 measures 12 amino acids from cysteine to phenylalanine. Solely the CDR3 DNA is kept, with 36 bases framed from the first base. Trimming at the junction amounts to 4 bases on V and 6 bases on J, and the germline ends lie 8 bases apart. The chain couples TRBV2 to TRBJ2-3, with the D segment identity uncertain. This sequence originates from an adult with an advanced solid tumor such as melanoma, head and neck, liver or kidney cancer. Sequences were derived from CD4+ or CD8+ T cells sorted from blood, sampled in a trial of the OX40 agonist ivuxolimab. CDR3 loop: CASSVLGDTQYF. In nucleotides, the sequence is TGTGCCAGCAGTGTCTTAGGTGATACGCAGTATTTT.